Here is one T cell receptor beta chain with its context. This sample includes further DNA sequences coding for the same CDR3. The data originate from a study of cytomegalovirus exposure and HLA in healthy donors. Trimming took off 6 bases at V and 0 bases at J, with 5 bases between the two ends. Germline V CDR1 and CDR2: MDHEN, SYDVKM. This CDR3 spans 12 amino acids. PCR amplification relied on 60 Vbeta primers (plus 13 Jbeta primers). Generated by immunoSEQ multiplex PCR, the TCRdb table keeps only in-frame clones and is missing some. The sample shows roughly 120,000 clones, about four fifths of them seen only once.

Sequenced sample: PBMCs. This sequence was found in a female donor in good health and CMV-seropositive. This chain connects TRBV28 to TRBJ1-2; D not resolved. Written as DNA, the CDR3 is TGTGCCAGCAGCCTCGCTAACTATGGCTACACCTTC. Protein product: CASSLANYGYTF.